The rows below give T cell receptor beta chains drawn from one sample of a study of T-cell reconstitution after alpha-beta-depleted transplantation in children. Each CDR3 protein gets one entry after TCRdb re-called the PCR reads with MiXCR. The sample carries around 420,000 distinct CDR3 sequences, 15% to 20% recorded once. Sequenced here: PBMCs, mostly from graft donor cells, sampled 360 days after TCRalphabeta/CD19-depleted stem cell transplant. The receptors originated from a boy younger than two who had a stem cell transplant for Wiskott-Aldrich syndrome, so the T cells may come from the graft donor. Both conserved end residues are trimmed from each CDR3.

CDR3 protein: ASSLRRQLPDEQY; CDR3 length: 13; V gene: TRBV27
CDR3 protein: SASLTSGRALETQY; CDR3 length: 14; V gene: TRBV20-1
CDR3 protein: SATGSLTNYGYT; CDR3 length: 12; V gene: TRBV29-1
CDR3 protein: SARDWRGGGEAF; CDR3 length: 12; V gene: TRBV20-1
CDR3 protein: AIRPGQPNYEQY; CDR3 length: 12; V gene: TRBV10-3
CDR3 protein: ASSKPPLGEQY; CDR3 length: 11; V gene: TRBV12-3/TRBV12-4
CDR3 protein: ASSKWTGYNEQF; CDR3 length: 12; V gene: TRBV12-3/TRBV12-4
CDR3 protein: SVLTGGTYEQY; CDR3 length: 11; V gene: TRBV29-1
CDR3 protein: ASSLMDYYNEQF; CDR3 length: 12; V gene: TRBV12-3/TRBV12-4
CDR3 protein: ASRYGDVTKQF; CDR3 length: 11; V gene: TRBV2
CDR3 protein: ASDLLGDINTGELF; CDR3 length: 14; V gene: TRBV2
CDR3 protein: SVPLLWTGDRWETQY; CDR3 length: 15; V gene: TRBV29-1
CDR3 protein: SVEGWQGPGETQY; CDR3 length: 13; V gene: TRBV29-1
CDR3 protein: ASSKRGETQY; CDR3 length: 10; V gene: TRBV7-7
CDR3 protein: ASSFARFYEQY; CDR3 length: 11; V gene: TRBV5-5
CDR3 protein: SARGDSSTDTQY; CDR3 length: 12; V gene: TRBV20-1
CDR3 protein: ASSLQRVGEQF; CDR3 length: 11; V gene: TRBV12-3/TRBV12-4
CDR3 protein: ASSLDGPPSADTQY; CDR3 length: 14; V gene: TRBV5-5
CDR3 protein: ASSSPSGGGYT; CDR3 length: 11; V gene: TRBV5-1
CDR3 protein: ASSLSRDTQY; CDR3 length: 10; V gene: TRBV5-1
CDR3 protein: SVEVGRHEQF; CDR3 length: 10; V gene: TRBV29-1
CDR3 protein: SVIRVTKGNEQF; CDR3 length: 12; V gene: TRBV29-1
CDR3 protein: ASRVFSGELF; CDR3 length: 10; V gene: TRBV27
CDR3 protein: SVHRGFANGYT; CDR3 length: 11; V gene: TRBV29-1
CDR3 protein: ASKGGAAYYEQY; CDR3 length: 12; V gene: TRBV5-1